The sequence of this TCR beta chain was determined in a study of blood T cell repertoires in COVID-19. Study in general: Donors in the United States, Italy and Spain gave samples during acute or convalescent COVID-19. PBMCs, B-cell-depleted T cells, or T cells provided the cDNA or gDNA that made up the material.

As handled by the study authors: Scientists estimated how many nucleated cells there were by amplifying reference gene primers. Sequencing was performed with immunoSEQ multiplex PCR; in TCRdb, only in-frame clones are kept and a portion is missing. That table gives V, J and clone size, and the DNA gave D and trimming. The repertoire has roughly 150,000 clones, 80% to 90% of them found once; the top ten carry over 2%. The germline V gene has CDR1 SGHRS and CDR2 YFSETQ. The CDR3 loop spans 11 amino acids. What was sequenced was peripheral blood. The genes are TRBV5-1 and TRBJ2-6; D is unclear. The receptor comes from an elderly woman with acute or convalescent COVID-19. CDR3 protein: CPNSGANVLTF. The CDR3 DNA is TGCCCTAATTCTGGGGCCAACGTCCTGACTTTC.